This TCR beta chain emerged from a study of blood T cell repertoires in COVID-19. Across the study: Spain, Italy and the United States supplied samples that represented acute and convalescent COVID-19. In each case, the material was cDNA or gDNA derived from T cells, B-cell-depleted T cells, or PBMCs.

Authors' data handling: Quantification of nucleated cells was approximated via reference gene primer amplification. TCRdb keeps only in-frame clones here, not all; method: immunoSEQ multiplex PCR. The DNA was the basis for D and trimming; V, J and clone size are from that table. The sample records roughly 250,000 clones, around four fifths being singletons. CDR3 length: 16 residues. In germline, CDR1 is SGDLS, CDR2 YYNGEE. V was cut by 0 bases and J by 0 bases, with 9 bases left in between. This clonotype originated in a man in his forties or fifties with active or convalescent COVID-19. The chain uses TRBV9 and TRBJ2-2; D is possibly TRBD2 (5 bases). Input material: peripheral blood. This CDR3 is CASSVVSSPNTGELFF. In DNA, the CDR3 is TGTGCCAGCAGCGTAGTATCTAGCCCGAACACCGGGGAGCTGTTTTTT.